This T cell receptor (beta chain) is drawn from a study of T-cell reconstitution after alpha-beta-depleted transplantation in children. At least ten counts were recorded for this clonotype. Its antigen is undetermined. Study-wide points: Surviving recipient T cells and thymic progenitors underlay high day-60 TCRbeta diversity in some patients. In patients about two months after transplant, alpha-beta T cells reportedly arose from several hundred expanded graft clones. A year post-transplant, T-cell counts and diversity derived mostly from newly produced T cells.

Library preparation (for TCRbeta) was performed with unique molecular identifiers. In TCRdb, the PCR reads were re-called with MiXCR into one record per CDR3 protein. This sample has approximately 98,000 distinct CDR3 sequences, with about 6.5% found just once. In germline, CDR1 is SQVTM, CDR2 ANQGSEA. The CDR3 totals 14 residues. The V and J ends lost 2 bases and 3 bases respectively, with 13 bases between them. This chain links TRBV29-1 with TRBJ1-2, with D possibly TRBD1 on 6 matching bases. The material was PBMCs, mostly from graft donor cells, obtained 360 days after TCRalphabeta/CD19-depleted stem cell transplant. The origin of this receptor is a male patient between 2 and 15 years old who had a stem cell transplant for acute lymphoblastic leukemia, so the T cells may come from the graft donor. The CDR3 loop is CSVETDRLYYGYTF. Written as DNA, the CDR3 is TGCAGCGTTGAAACGGACAGACTGTACTATGGCTACACCTTC.